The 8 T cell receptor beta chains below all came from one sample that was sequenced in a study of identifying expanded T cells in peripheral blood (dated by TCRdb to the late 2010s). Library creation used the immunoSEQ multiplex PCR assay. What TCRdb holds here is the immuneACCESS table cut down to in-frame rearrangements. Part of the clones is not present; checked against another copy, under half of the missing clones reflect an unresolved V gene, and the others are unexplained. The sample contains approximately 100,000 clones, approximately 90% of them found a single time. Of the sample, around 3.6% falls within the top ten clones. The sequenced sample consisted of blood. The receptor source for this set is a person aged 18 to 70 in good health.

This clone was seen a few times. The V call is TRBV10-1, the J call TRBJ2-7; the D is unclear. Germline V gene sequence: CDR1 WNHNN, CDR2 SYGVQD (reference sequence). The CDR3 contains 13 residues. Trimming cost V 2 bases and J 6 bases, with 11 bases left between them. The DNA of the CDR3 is TGCGCCAGCAGTGAGACCCCCATCGGCGAGCAGTACTTC. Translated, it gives CASSETPIGEQYF.

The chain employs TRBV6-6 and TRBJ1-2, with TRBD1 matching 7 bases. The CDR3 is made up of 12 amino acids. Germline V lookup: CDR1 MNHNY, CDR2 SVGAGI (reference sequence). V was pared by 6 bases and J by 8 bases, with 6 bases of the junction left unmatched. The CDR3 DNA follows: TGTGCCAGCAGCCCGGGACAGCACGGCTACACCTTC. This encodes CASSPGQHGYTF.

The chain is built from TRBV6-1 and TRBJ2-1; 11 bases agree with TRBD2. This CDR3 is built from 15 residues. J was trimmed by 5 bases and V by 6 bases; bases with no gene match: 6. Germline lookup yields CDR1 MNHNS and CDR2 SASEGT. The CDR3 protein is CASSETSGGHNEQFF. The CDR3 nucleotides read TGTGCCAGCAGCGAAACTAGCGGGGGACACAATGAGCAGTTCTTC.

CDR3 bases: TGCGCCAGCAGCCATCATGGGACCGACCTCACAGATACGCAGTATTTT. Its translation: CASSHHGTDLTDTQYF. The chain employs TRBV4-3 and TRBJ2-3; D is possibly TRBD1 or TRBD2 (5 bases each). Germline V CDR1 and CDR2: LGHNA, YSLEER. This CDR3 comprises 16 residues. V was clipped by 3 bases and J by 2 bases, with 15 bases between them.

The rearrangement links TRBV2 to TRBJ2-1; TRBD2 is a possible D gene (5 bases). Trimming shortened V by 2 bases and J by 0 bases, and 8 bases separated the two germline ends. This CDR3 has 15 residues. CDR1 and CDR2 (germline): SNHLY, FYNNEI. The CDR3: CASSEIRGSYNEQFF. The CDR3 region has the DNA TGTGCCAGCAGTGAAATCCGGGGCTCCTACAATGAGCAGTTCTTC.

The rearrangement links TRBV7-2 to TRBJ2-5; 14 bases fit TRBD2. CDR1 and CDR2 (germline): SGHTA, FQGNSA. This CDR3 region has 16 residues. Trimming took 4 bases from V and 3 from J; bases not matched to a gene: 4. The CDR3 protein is CASSSRLAGGEETQYF. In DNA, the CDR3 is TGTGCCAGCAGCTCTAGACTAGCGGGAGGGGAAGAGACCCAGTACTTC.

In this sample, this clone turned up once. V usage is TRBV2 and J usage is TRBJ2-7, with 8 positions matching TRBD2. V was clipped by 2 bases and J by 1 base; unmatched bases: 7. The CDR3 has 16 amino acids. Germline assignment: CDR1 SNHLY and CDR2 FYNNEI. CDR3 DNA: TGTGCCAGCAGTGAACCTCCAGCGGGGGTATCCTACGAGCAGTACTTC. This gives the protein CASSEPPAGVSYEQYF.

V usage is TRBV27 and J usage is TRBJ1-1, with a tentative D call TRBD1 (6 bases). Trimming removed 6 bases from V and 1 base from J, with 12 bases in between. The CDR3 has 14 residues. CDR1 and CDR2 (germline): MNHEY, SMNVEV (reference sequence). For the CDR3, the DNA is TGTGCCAGCAGGCCAGGGGTTGCGAACACTGAAGCTTTCTTT. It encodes CASRPGVANTEAFF.